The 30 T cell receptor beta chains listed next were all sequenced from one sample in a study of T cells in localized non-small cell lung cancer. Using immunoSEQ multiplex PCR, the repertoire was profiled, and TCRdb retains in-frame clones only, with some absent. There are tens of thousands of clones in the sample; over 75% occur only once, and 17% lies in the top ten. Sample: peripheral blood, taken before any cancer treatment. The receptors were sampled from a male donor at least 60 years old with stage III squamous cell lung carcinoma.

The DNA for the CDR3 is TGTGCCAGCAGCACTAACCAGGATGAAAAACTGTTTTTT. This codes for CASSTNQDEKLFF. The chain carries TRBV7-8 and TRBJ1-4; D is undetermined. This CDR3 comprises 13 residues. The germline V gene encodes CDR1 SGHVS and CDR2 FQNEAQ. Between the trimmed V and J ends, which lost 5 bases and 6 bases, there was a span of 10 bases.

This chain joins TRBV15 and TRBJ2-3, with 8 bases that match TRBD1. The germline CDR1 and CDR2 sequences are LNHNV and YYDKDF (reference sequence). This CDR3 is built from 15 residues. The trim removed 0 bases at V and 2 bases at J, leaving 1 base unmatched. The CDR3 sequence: CATSRETGVTDTQYF. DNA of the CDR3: TGTGCCACCAGCAGAGAGACAGGGGTCACAGATACGCAGTATTTT.

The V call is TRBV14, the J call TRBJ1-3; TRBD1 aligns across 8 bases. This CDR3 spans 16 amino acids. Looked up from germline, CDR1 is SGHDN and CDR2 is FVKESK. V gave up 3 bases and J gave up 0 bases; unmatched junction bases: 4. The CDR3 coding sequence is TGTGCCAGCAGCCAGTGGACAGGGTTCTCTGGAAACACCATATATTTT. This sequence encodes CASSQWTGFSGNTIYF.

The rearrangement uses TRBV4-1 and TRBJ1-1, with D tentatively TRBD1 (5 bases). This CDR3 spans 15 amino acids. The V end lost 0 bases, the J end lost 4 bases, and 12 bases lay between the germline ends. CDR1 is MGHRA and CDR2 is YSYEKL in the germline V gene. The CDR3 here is CASSQDGGRVTEAFF. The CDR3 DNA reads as TGCGCCAGCAGCCAAGATGGGGGACGGGTCACTGAAGCTTTCTTT.

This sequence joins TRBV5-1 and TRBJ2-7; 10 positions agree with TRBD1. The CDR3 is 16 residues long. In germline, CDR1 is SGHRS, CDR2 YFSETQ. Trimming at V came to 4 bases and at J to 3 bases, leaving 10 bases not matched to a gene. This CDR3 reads CASSQEGQGIYYEQYF. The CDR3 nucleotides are TGCGCCAGCAGCCAGGAGGGACAGGGGATTTACTACGAGCAGTACTTC.

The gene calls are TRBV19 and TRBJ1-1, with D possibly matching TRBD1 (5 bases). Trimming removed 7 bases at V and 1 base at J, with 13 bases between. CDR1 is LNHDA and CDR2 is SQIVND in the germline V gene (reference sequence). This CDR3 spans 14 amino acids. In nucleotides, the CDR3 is TGTGCCAGTATCAACTTCAGGGAGAACACTGAAGCTTTCTTT. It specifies CASINFRENTEAFF.

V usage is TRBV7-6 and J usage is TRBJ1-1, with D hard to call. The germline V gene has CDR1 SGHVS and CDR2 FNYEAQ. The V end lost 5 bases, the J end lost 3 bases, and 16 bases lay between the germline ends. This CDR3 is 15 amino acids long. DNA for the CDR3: TGTGCCAGCAGCCGAACGGCTACGGGTGACACTGAAGCTTTCTTT. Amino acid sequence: CASSRTATGDTEAFF.

CDR3: CASSLDSGTGSNGYTF. The CDR3 bases are TGTGCCAGCAGCTTAGATTCCGGGACAGGGTCTAATGGCTACACCTTC. The chain carries TRBV7-9 and TRBJ1-2; TRBD1 aligns across 9 bases. V lost 1 base, J lost 6 bases, and 9 bases stayed unmatched. The CDR3 covers 16 residues. Germline V gene lookup returns CDR1 SEHNR and CDR2 FQNEAQ (reference sequence).

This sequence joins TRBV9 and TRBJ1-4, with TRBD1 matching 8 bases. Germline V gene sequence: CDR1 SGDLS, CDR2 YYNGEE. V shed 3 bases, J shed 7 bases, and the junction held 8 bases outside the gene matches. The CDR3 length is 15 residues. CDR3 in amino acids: CASSAPGGAGEKLFF. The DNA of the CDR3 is TGTGCCAGCAGCGCCCCAGGGGGCGCGGGTGAAAAACTGTTTTTT.

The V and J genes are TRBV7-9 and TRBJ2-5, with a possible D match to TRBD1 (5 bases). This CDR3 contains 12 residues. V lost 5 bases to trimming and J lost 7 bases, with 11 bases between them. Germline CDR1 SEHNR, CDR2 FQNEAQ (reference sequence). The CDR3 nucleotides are TGTGCCAGCAGCCCAGTCCAGGGGACCCAGTACTTC. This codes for CASSPVQGTQYF.

CDR3 nucleotides: TGTGCCAGCAGCCCCGGGACTACTACCGGGGAGCTGTTTTTT. Translating gives CASSPGTTTGELFF. The J gene is TRBJ2-2, the V gene TRBV2; 7 nucleotides align to TRBD2. Germline loops: CDR1 SNHLY, CDR2 FYNNEI. After removal of 6 bases from V and 5 bases from J, the junction contained 6 bases not matched to a gene. The CDR3 runs to 14 residues.

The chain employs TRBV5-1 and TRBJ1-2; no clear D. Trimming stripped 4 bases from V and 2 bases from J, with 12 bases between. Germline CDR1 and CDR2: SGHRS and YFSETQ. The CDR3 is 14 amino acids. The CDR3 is CASSQTSDNYGYTF. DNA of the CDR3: TGCGCCAGCAGCCAAACGTCGGACAACTATGGCTACACCTTC.

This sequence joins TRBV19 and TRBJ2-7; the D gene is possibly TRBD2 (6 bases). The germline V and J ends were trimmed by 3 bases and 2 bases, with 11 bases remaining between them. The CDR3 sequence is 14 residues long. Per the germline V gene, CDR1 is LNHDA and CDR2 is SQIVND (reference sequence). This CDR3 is CASSILGLPYEQYF. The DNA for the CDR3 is TGTGCCAGTAGTATCTTAGGACTACCCTACGAGCAGTACTTC.

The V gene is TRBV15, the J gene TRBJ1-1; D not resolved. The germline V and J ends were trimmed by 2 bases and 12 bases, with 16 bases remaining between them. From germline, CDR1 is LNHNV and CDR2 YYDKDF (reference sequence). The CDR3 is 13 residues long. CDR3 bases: TGTGCCACCAGCAGACCCACCCCCAGTGATACTTTCTTT. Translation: CATSRPTPSDTFF.

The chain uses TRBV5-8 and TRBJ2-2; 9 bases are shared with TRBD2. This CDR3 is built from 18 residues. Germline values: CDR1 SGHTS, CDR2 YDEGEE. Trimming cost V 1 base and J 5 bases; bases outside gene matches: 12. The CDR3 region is CASSLYLVAGVQTGELFF. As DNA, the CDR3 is TGTGCCAGCAGCTTGTACTTGGTAGCGGGAGTTCAAACCGGGGAGCTGTTTTTT.

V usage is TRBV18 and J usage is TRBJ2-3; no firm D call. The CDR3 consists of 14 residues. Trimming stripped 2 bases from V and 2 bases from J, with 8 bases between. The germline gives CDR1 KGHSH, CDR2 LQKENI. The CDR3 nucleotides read TGTGCCAGCTCACCAAGTACAAACACAGATACGCAGTATTTT. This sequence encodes CASSPSTNTDTQYF.

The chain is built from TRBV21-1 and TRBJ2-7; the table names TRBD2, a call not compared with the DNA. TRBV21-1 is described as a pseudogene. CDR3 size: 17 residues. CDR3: CASSKEGLAGGRCEQYF. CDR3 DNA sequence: TGTGCCAGCAGCAAGGAAGGGTTAGCGGGAGGGAGATGCGAGCAGTACTTC.

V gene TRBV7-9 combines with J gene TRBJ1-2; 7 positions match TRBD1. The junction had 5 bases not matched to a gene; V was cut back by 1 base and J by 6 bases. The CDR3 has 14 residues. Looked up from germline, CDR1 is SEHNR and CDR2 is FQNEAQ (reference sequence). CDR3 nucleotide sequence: TGTGCCAGCAGCTTAGGGGTCCAGGGGGATGGCTACACCTTC. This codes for CASSLGVQGDGYTF.

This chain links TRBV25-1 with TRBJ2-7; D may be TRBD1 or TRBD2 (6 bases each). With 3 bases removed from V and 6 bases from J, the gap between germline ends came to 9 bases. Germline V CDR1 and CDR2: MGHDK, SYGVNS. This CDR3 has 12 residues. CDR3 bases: TGTGCCAGCAGTGAGGGGGGCGGCGAGCAGTACTTC. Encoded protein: CASSEGGGEQYF.

CDR3 protein: CASSLRQADTEAFF. CDR3 bases: TGCGCCAGCAGCTTACGACAGGCCGACACTGAAGCTTTCTTT. This sequence joins TRBV5-1 and TRBJ1-1, with D perhaps matching TRBD1 (6 bases). This CDR3 is built from 14 residues. Germline CDR1 is SGHRS and CDR2 is YFSETQ. V shed 2 bases and J shed 3 bases, with 11 bases lying between them.

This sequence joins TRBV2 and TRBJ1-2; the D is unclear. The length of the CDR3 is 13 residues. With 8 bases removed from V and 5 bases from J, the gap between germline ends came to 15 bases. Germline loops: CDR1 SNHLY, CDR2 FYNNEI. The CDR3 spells CASCTPSGYGYTF. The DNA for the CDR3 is TGTGCCAGCTGTACCCCGTCGGGATATGGCTACACCTTC.

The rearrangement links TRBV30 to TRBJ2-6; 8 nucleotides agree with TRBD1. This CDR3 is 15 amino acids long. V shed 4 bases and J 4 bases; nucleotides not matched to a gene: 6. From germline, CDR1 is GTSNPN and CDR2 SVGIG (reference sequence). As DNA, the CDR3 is TGTGCCTGGATCCAGGGGGCGGCGGGGGCCAACGTCCTGACTTTC. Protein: CAWIQGAAGANVLTF.

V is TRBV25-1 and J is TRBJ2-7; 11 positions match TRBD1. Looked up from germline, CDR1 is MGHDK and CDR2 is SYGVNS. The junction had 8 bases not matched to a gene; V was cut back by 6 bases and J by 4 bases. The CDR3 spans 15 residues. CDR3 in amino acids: CASRERTGGQYEQYF. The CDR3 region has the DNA TGTGCCAGCAGGGAACGGACAGGGGGCCAGTACGAGCAGTACTTC.

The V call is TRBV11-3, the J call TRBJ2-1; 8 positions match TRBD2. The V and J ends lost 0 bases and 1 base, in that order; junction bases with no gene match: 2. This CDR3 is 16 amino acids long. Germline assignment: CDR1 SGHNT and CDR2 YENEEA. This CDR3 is CASSLDGGASYNEQFF. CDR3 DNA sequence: TGTGCCAGCAGCTTAGACGGGGGGGCTTCCTACAATGAGCAGTTCTTC.

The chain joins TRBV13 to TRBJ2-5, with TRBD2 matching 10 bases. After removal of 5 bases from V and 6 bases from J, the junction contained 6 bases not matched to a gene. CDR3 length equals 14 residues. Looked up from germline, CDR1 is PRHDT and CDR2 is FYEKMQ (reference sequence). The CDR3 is CASSQASGSKTQYF. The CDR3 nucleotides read TGTGCCAGCAGCCAAGCTAGCGGGAGTAAGACCCAGTACTTC.

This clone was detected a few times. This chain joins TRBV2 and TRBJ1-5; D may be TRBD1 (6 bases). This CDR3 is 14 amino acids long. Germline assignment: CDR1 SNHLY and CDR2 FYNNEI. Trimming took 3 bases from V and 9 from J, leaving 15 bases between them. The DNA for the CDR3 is TGTGCCAGCAGTGAGACGCCCGGGGGCATGCCCCAGCATTTT. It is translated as CASSETPGGMPQHF.

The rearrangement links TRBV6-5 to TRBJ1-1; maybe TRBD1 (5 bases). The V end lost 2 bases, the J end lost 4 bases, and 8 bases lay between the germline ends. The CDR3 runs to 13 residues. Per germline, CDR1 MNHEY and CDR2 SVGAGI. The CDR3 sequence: CASSYLGTTEAFF. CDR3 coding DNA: TGTGCCAGCAGTTACCTAGGGACCACTGAAGCTTTCTTT.

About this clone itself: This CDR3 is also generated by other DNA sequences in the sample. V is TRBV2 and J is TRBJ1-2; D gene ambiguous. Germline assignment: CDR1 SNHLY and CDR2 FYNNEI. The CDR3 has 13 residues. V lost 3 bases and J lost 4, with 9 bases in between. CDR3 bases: TGTGCCAGCAGTGATCCCGGACGCTATGGCTACACCTTC. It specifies CASSDPGRYGYTF.

CDR3 DNA sequence: TGTGCCAGCAGTGCGGAAGGCCGGGAGACCCAGTACTTC. Translating it yields CASSAEGRETQYF. This sequence joins TRBV2 and TRBJ2-5; D is undetermined. This CDR3 contains 13 residues. CDR1 is SNHLY, CDR2 FYNNEI, per germline. Trimming removed 4 bases from V and 5 bases from J, with 11 bases in between.

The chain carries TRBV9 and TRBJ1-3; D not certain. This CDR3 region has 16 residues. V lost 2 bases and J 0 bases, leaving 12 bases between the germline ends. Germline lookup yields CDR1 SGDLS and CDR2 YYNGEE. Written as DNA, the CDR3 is TGTGCCAGCAGCGTCCTTAAAGACATCTCTGGAAACACCATATATTTT. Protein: CASSVLKDISGNTIYF.